The clone carrying this TCR beta chain was seen only once. The data originate from a study of blood T cell repertoires in COVID-19. The germline V gene has CDR1 GTSNPN and CDR2 SVGIG (reference sequence). V gave up 5 bases and J gave up 3 bases; unmatched junction bases: 11. The CDR3 runs to 15 residues. The data were produced by immunoSEQ multiplex PCR, yet TCRdb's version contains in-frame clones alone and is incomplete. The sample lists approximately 110,000 clones, approximately 85% occurring once. The genes are TRBV30 and TRBJ2-7, with 9 bases that match TRBD1. Input material: peripheral blood. The TCR sequence derives from an older woman with COVID-19, enrolled during active disease. CDR3 sequence reads: CAWGFGTGYDYEQYF. The CDR3 DNA follows: TGTGCCTGGGGATTTGGGACAGGGTACGACTACGAGCAGTACTTC.